The 27 T cell receptor beta chains below were found in one sample sequenced in a study of CD8 T cells in Susac syndrome. Random hexamers were used to reverse transcribe the RNA input (0.5 to 1 ug). TCRdb reprocessed the immunoSEQ multiplex PCR reads with MiXCR, giving one entry per CDR3 protein. The table lists 100,000 to 150,000 distinct CDR3 sequences, around 95% of them singletons. Sequencing used CD8+ T cells from PBMCs. Every receptor here comes from a human donor with Susac syndrome.

V and J are TRBV20-1 and TRBJ2-4; tentative D call: TRBD1 (5 bases). From germline, CDR1 is DFQATT and CDR2 SNEGSKA (reference sequence). The CDR3 contains 19 residues. V was pared by 1 base and J by 5 bases, with 27 bases between. CDR3 in DNA: TGCAGTGCTAGAGTACACCAAGGGCAGGGTGAGGTGCCTGAAAACATTCAGTACTTC. Protein sequence: CSARVHQGQGEVPENIQYF.

In nucleotides, the CDR3 is TGCGCCAGCAGTGACATCTCGCGACGGACGCATGGGGACACTGAAGCTTTCTTT. It yields the protein CASSDISRRTHGDTEAFF. V and J are TRBV10-1 and TRBJ1-1; D is ambiguous. CDR1 is WNHNN, CDR2 SYGVQD, per germline (reference sequence). The length of the CDR3 is 18 residues. The V end lost 3 bases, the J end lost 3 bases, and 23 bases lay between the germline ends.

The V gene is TRBV7-2, the J gene TRBJ2-1; 15 nucleotides match TRBD2. The germline CDR1 and CDR2 sequences are SGHTA and FQGNSA. V was pared by 3 bases and J by 7 bases, with 1 base of the junction left unmatched. This CDR3 contains 15 residues. The CDR3 sequence: CASSFGLAGGNEQFF. CDR3 DNA sequence: TGTGCCAGCAGCTTTGGACTAGCGGGAGGGAATGAGCAGTTCTTC.

The chain uses TRBV5-6 and TRBJ1-2; 8 nucleotides agree with TRBD1. The germline CDR1 and CDR2 sequences are SGHDT and YYEEEE. The CDR3 totals 16 residues. V trimming: 0 bases; J trimming: 4 bases; junction bases outside the gene matches: 8. The CDR3 DNA reads TGTGCCAGCAGCTTGGTCGGACAGGGAGGGAGCTATGGCTACACCTTC. Protein sequence: CASSLVGQGGSYGYTF.

Only one count was recorded for this clonotype. The chain joins TRBV5-4 to TRBJ2-1; no clear D gene. Trimming cost V 2 bases and J 4 bases, with 7 bases left between them. The germline V gene has CDR1 SGHNT and CDR2 YYREEE (reference sequence). CDR3 length: 13 residues. The DNA for the CDR3 is TGTGCCAGCAGCTTTGCAGAGTACAATGAGCAGTTCTTC. It codes for CASSFAEYNEQFF.

The DNA of the CDR3 is TGTGCCAGCAGCCTCCGACAGCTAGATATGACCGGGGAGCTGTTTTTT. Translated, it gives CASSLRQLDMTGELFF. The V call is TRBV3-1, the J call TRBJ2-2, with D possibly being TRBD1 (5 bases). The ends were cut back, 4 bases at V and 5 bases at J, with 17 bases in the middle. The CDR3 spans 16 residues. The germline CDR1 and CDR2 sequences are LGHDT and YNNKEL (reference sequence). Combining the CDR3 with reference TRBV3-1 and TRBJ2-2 gives the whole variable domain DTAVSQTPKYLVTQMGNDKSIKCEQNLGHDTMYWYKQDSKKFLKIMFSYNNKELIINETVPNRFSPKSPDKAHLNLHINSLELGDSAVYFCASSLRQLDMTGELFFGEGSRLTVL.

The V gene is TRBV19, the J gene TRBJ1-3, with D possibly being TRBD1 (5 bases). The CDR3 is 13 amino acids. V gave up 11 bases and J gave up 0 bases, with 11 bases separating them. Germline CDR1 reads LNHDA; CDR2 reads SQIVND (reference sequence). Here the CDR3 DNA reads TGTGCCGCCTCGACAGTCTCTGGAAACACCATATATTTT. This gives the protein CAASTVSGNTIYF.

The gene calls are TRBV27 and TRBJ1-1; the D gene is possibly TRBD1 (5 bases). The germline CDR1 and CDR2 sequences are MNHEY and SMNVEV (reference sequence). This CDR3 region has 14 residues. The V gene lost 3 bases and the J gene lost 3 bases, with 11 bases spanning the gap. The CDR3 loop is CASSFGRVDTEAFF. In DNA form, the CDR3 reads TGTGCCAGCAGTTTTGGCAGGGTGGACACTGAAGCTTTCTTT.

This rearrangement joins TRBV10-3 to TRBJ2-6; D not certain. CDR3 length equals 17 residues. V dropped 0 bases and J dropped 2 bases, with 11 bases sitting between them. Per germline, CDR1 ENHRY and CDR2 SYGVKD. CDR3 bases: TGTGCCATCAGTGAGTCGAAACCAGGCCCTGGGGCCAACGTCCTGACTTTC. This encodes CAISESKPGPGANVLTF.

This clonotype was seen a single time. This chain joins TRBV30 and TRBJ1-1; D remains ambiguous. V was trimmed by 4 bases and J by 6 bases, leaving 12 bases between them. This CDR3 region has 12 residues. Germline V lookup: CDR1 GTSNPN, CDR2 SVGIG (reference sequence). The CDR3 nucleotides are TGTGCCTGGAATTTTGGTCATGCTGAAGCTTTCTTT. Translated, it gives CAWNFGHAEAFF.

The DNA of the CDR3 is TGTGCCAGCAGCGTAGAGGCAGATGAACCTTACGGTGGCTACACCTTC. This gives the protein CASSVEADEPYGGYTF. The V gene is TRBV9, the J gene TRBJ1-2; D unresolved. CDR3 length: 16 residues. Between the trimmed V and J ends, which lost 0 bases and 7 bases, there was a span of 19 bases. Germline CDR1 is SGDLS and CDR2 is YYNGEE. Using reference TRBV9 and TRBJ1-2 for the parts outside the CDR3, the full variable domain is DSGVTQTPKHLITATGQRVTLRCSPRSGDLSVYWYQQSLDQGLQFLIQYYNGEERAKGNILERFSAQQFPDLHSELNLSSLELGDSALYFCASSVEADEPYGGYTFGSGTRLTVV.

CDR3 in amino acids: CASNRENTEAFF. The CDR3 DNA follows: TGTGCCAGCAACCGAGAGAACACTGAAGCTTTCTTT. This chain links TRBV13 with TRBJ1-1, with D hard to call. Germline V CDR1 and CDR2: PRHDT, FYEKMQ (reference sequence). The CDR3 contains 12 residues. With 7 bases removed from V and 1 base from J, the gap between germline ends came to 7 bases. Looking up the rest from reference TRBV13 and TRBJ1-1 gives the full variable domain: AAGVIQSPRHLIKEKRETATLKCYPIPRHDTVYWYQQGPGQDPQFLISFYEKMQSDKGSIPDRFSAQQFSDYHSELNMSSLELGDSALYFCASNRENTEAFFGQGTRLTVV.

The rearrangement links TRBV4-2 to TRBJ2-6, with 8 bases identical to TRBD1. This CDR3 region has 17 residues. Germline CDR1 LGHNA, CDR2 YNFKEQ. With 1 base clipped from V and 3 bases from J, the junction kept 5 bases outside the gene matches. CDR3 protein: CASSQVMTGDGANVLTF. The DNA for the CDR3 is TGTGCCAGCAGCCAAGTTATGACAGGGGATGGGGCCAACGTCCTGACTTTC.

J is TRBJ2-3 and V is TRBV20-1; unclear D gene. The CDR3 length is 15 residues. Per the germline V gene, CDR1 is DFQATT and CDR2 is SNEGSKA (reference sequence). Deletions cut 0 bases from V and 3 bases from J, with 13 bases between. The DNA for the CDR3 is TGCAGTGCTAGAGACGAAACAGACAATACAGATACGCAGTATTTT. It encodes CSARDETDNTDTQYF.

The chain joins TRBV20-1 to TRBJ1-2, with 8 bases fitting TRBD1. CDR3 length equals 16 residues. The ends lost 0 bases at V and 3 bases at J; junction bases unmatched: 9. Germline V gene lookup returns CDR1 DFQATT and CDR2 SNEGSKA (reference sequence). This CDR3 is CSARDLVRGHDYGYTF. Written as DNA, the CDR3 is TGCAGTGCTAGAGATCTGGTCAGGGGGCACGACTATGGCTACACCTTC.

The chain uses TRBV19 and TRBJ1-1; 8 bases align to TRBD1. The CDR3 is 18 residues long. Germline CDR1 is LNHDA and CDR2 is SQIVND (reference sequence). J was trimmed by 0 bases and V by 5 bases; bases with no gene match: 14. CDR3 residues: CASSRNRDRTSMNTEAFF. The CDR3 DNA reads as TGTGCCAGTAGTCGGAACCGGGACAGGACGTCCATGAACACTGAAGCTTTCTTT.

The J gene is TRBJ1-2, the V gene TRBV15; weak D call: TRBD1 (5 bases). Trimming pared 0 bases from V and 4 bases from J, leaving 15 bases between. The CDR3 loop spans 16 amino acids. From germline, CDR1 is LNHNV and CDR2 YYDKDF (reference sequence). The CDR3 spells CATSRDLAGNPYGYTF. Written as DNA, the CDR3 is TGTGCCACCAGCAGAGATCTCGCAGGGAACCCCTATGGCTACACCTTC.

The V gene is TRBV3-1, the J gene TRBJ2-5; maybe TRBD1 (5 bases). The CDR3 extends over 18 amino acids. Between the trimmed V and J ends, which lost 0 bases and 2 bases, there was a span of 19 bases. From germline, CDR1 is LGHDT and CDR2 YNNKEL (reference sequence). CDR3 region: CASSQDPPSGAVQETQYF. CDR3 coding DNA: TGTGCCAGCAGCCAAGATCCCCCATCTGGGGCGGTACAAGAGACCCAGTACTTC.

The chain links TRBV27 to TRBJ2-1; a weak D match, TRBD2 (7 bases). The CDR3 spans 18 residues. Trimming removed 6 bases at V and 4 bases at J, with 25 bases between. Germline V lookup: CDR1 MNHEY, CDR2 SMNVEV (reference sequence). The CDR3 region has the DNA TGTGCCAGCAGCTCTGACCCAAGGGGGGCGGGAGATTACAATGAGCAGTTCTTC. It translates to CASSSDPRGAGDYNEQFF.

This chain uses TRBV29-1 with TRBJ2-7, with D perhaps given as TRBD1 or TRBD2 (6 bases each). The CDR3 has 14 amino acids. V was pared by 6 bases and J by 2 bases, with 17 bases between. CDR1 is SQVTM and CDR2 is ANQGSEA in the germline V gene. DNA for the CDR3: TGCAGCGTAGCCCTCGTGGAGGGGGCCTACGAGCAGTACTTC. Amino acid sequence: CSVALVEGAYEQYF.

V is TRBV5-1 and J is TRBJ1-1, with TRBD1 as a possible D gene (5 bases). V was clipped by 0 bases and J by 6 bases, with 9 bases between them. CDR1 and CDR2 (germline): SGHRS, YFSETQ. The CDR3 runs 13 residues. The CDR3 protein is CASSLGGSPEAFF. In DNA form, the CDR3 reads TGCGCCAGCAGCTTGGGGGGGTCTCCTGAAGCTTTCTTT.

The chain combines TRBV2 with TRBJ2-1, with a tentative D call TRBD2 (5 bases). Per germline, CDR1 SNHLY and CDR2 FYNNEI. V was clipped by 8 bases and J by 5 bases, with 16 bases between them. The CDR3 length is 14 residues. For the CDR3, the DNA is TGTGCCAGCGCGTCGGGATTCATTGACAATGAGCAGTTCTTC. This encodes CASASGFIDNEQFF.

This sequence joins TRBV9 and TRBJ2-3; 9 nucleotides agree with TRBD2. The ends lost 3 bases at V and 6 bases at J; junction bases unmatched: 11. Germline V gene sequence: CDR1 SGDLS, CDR2 YYNGEE. The CDR3 totals 16 residues. The CDR3 protein is CASSAKRLAAIDTQYF. CDR3 nucleotides: TGTGCCAGCAGCGCTAAACGACTAGCGGCAATCGATACGCAGTATTTT.

This clonotype came up once. The V gene is TRBV12-3 or TRBV12-4, the J gene TRBJ2-1; D is undetermined. V lost 5 bases and J lost 8, with 10 bases in between. This CDR3 contains 12 residues. This CDR3 is CASSPRIDEQFF. Written as DNA, the CDR3 is TGTGCCAGCAGTCCTAGAATCGATGAGCAGTTCTTC.

The V call is TRBV13, the J call TRBJ1-1; perhaps TRBD1 as D (5 bases). From germline, CDR1 is PRHDT and CDR2 FYEKMQ (reference sequence). The CDR3 extends over 14 amino acids. The ends were cut back, 2 bases at V and 6 bases at J, with 13 bases in the middle. The CDR3 nucleotides read TGTGCCAGCAGCTTACTAGGGACGAGTCCTGAAGCTTTCTTT. This sequence encodes CASSLLGTSPEAFF.

The chain is built from TRBV19 and TRBJ1-2; D unresolved. The V gene lost 7 bases and the J gene lost 4 bases, with 16 bases spanning the gap. Germline CDR1 LNHDA, CDR2 SQIVND (reference sequence). The CDR3 is made up of 14 amino acids. The CDR3 region is CASNTWERPYGYTF. CDR3 DNA: TGTGCCAGTAACACCTGGGAGCGCCCCTATGGCTACACCTTC.

The chain carries TRBV6-5 and TRBJ2-3; TRBD2 agrees at 7 bases. The CDR3 runs to 17 residues. Germline lookup yields CDR1 MNHEY and CDR2 SVGAGI. The V and J ends lost 2 bases and 0 bases, in that order; junction bases with no gene match: 8. CDR3 amino acids: CASSYLYRGESTDTQYF. Written as DNA, the CDR3 is TGTGCCAGCAGTTACCTTTATCGGGGGGAGAGCACAGATACGCAGTATTTT.